The subject of this entry is one TCR beta chain. Its specificity is unknown. Version v3.0 of the immunoSEQ assay was performed at survey level. Per-sample targets for sequencing were about 40,000-55,000 T-cell genomes. TCRdb's table, derived via immunoSEQ multiplex PCR, lists solely in-frame clones and lacks some. The sample includes 7,800 or so clones, approximately 80% of them seen just once. These data belong to a study of long-term antiretroviral therapy in people with HIV. Deletions cut 6 bases from V and 5 bases from J, with 18 bases between. This CDR3 contains 15 residues. Germline loops: CDR1 LNHDA, CDR2 SQIVND (reference sequence). Findings and limits, study-wide: Even long-term ART left TRB diversity below transplant donor controls, despite gains. Clones that had undergone expansion before ART dominated the repertoire at all time points. Blood dates from about 2003 to 2017, possibly under older ART regimens.

The J gene is TRBJ2-3, the V gene TRBV19; D perhaps matches TRBD2 (7 bases). This clonotype was sampled from a man in his forties or fifties with HIV. The input for sequencing was unsorted PBMCs, taken 0.1 years after starting antiretroviral therapy. As DNA, the CDR3 is TGTGCCAGTAGCCTTCTTGGGGGGGCTGGAGATACGCAGTATTTT. Its protein is CASSLLGGAGDTQYF.